The T cell receptor (beta chain) described here comes from a study of neurological immune-mediated disorders. Trimming stripped 3 bases from V and 4 bases from J, with 18 bases between. The length of the CDR3 is 16 residues. The germline CDR1 and CDR2 sequences are SGHRS and YFSETQ. The study drew its healthy controls from blood bank volunteers in Maryland, USA. PBMCs stored at -80 C, numbering 2 million, were the origin of the unsorted libraries. As for the cDNA, it was generated by 5'RACE with 10-nucleotide random UMIs. In each sequencing run, over 160 million TCR-beta sequences were generated from 15-18 subjects. TCRdb re-derived calls from the 5' RACE reads in MiXCR, one entry per CDR3 protein. The table lists about 14,000 distinct CDR3 sequences, around 9.3% of them singletons, with more than 20% in the top ten. This clonotype was seen at least ten times.

The sample taken for sequencing was PBMCs. The TCR originated in a middle-aged woman in good health. The chain joins TRBV5-1 to TRBJ2-3; a possible D gene is TRBD1 (7 bases). CDR3 nucleotide sequence: TGCGCCAGCAGCTCCGGTTCAGGGGGGTTTTCAGATACGCAGTATTTT. This sequence encodes CASSSGSGGFSDTQYF.